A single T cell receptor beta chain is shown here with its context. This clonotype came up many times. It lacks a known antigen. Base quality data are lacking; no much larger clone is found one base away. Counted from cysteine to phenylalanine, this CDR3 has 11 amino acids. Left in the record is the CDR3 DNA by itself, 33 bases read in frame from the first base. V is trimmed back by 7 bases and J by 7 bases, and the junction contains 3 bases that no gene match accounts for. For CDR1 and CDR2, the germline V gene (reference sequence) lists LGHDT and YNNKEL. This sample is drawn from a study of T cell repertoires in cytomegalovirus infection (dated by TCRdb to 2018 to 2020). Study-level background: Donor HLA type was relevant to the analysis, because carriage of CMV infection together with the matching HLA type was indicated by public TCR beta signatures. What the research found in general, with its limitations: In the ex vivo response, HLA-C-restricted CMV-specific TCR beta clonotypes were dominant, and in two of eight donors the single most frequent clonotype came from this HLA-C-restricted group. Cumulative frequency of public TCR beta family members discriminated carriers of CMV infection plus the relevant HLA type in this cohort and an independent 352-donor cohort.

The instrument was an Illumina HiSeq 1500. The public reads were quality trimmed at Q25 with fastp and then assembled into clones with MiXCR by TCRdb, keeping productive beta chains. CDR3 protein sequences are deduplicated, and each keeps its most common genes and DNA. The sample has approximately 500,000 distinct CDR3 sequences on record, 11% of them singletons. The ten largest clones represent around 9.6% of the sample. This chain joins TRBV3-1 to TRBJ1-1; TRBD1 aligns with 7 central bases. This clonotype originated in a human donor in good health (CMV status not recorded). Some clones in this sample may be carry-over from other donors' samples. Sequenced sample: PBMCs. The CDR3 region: CASTRDSEAFF. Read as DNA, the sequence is TGTGCCAGCACCCGGGACAGTGAAGCTTTCTTT.